The clone carrying this TCR beta chain was seen at least ten times. The sample comes from a study of CD8+ T cells in alopecia areata. Study as a whole: Tofacitinib administration to treated patients was oral, at 5 to 10 mg twice daily.

V gave up 6 bases and J gave up 3 bases, with 17 bases separating them. The length of the CDR3 is 14 residues. Germline V gives CDR1 SQVTM, CDR2 ANQGSEA. In each case, RNA was isolated and then reverse transcribed into cDNA as the sequencing template. This table comes from immunoSEQ multiplex PCR, and its TCRdb copy is limited to in-frame clones, with some not included. The sample lists around 100,000 clones; about 40% were seen once. The treatment was: oral pan-JAK inhibitor, 5-10 mg twice daily. It was from alopecia areata patients that lesional scalp punch biopsies and peripheral blood were collected.

The source was CD8+ T cells sorted from blood, collected at week 24, from a patient treated with tofacitinib. The sequence derives from a human donor with alopecia areata. The V gene is TRBV29-1, the J gene TRBJ1-1, with D maybe TRBD1 (5 bases). CDR3 sequence reads: CSVPERGRYTEAFF. The DNA for the CDR3 is TGCAGCGTCCCAGAGAGGGGCCGATACACTGAAGCTTTCTTT.